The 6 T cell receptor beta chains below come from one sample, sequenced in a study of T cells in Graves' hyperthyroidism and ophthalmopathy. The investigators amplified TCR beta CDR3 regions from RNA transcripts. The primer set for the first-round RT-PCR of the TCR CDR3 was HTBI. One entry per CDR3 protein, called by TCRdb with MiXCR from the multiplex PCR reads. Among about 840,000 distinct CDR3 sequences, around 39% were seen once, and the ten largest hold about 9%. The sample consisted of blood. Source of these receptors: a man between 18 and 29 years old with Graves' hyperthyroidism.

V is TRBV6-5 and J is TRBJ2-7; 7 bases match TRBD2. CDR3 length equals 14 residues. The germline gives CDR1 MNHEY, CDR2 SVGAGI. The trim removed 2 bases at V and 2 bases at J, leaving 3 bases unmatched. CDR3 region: CASSYGEGPYEQYF. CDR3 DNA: TGTGCCAGCAGTTACGGGGAGGGCCCCTACGAGCAGTACTTC.

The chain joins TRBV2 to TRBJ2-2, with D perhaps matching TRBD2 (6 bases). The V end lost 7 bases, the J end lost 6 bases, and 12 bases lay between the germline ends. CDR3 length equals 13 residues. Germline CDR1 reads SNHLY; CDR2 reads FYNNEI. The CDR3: CASNPTSSGELFF. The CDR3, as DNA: TGTGCCAGCAACCCGACTAGTTCCGGGGAGCTGTTTTTT.

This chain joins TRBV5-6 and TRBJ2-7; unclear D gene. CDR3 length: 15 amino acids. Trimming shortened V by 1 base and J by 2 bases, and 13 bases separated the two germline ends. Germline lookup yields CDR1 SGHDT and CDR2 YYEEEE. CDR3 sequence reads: CASSLKRTDPYEQYF. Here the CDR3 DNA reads TGTGCCAGCAGCTTGAAAAGGACGGACCCCTACGAGCAGTACTTC.

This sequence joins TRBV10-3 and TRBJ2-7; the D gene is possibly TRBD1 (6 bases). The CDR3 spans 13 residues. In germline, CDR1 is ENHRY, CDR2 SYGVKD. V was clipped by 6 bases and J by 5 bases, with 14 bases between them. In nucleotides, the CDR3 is TGTGCCATCAGCTGGGACAACGTCCACGAGCAGTACTTC. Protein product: CAISWDNVHEQYF.

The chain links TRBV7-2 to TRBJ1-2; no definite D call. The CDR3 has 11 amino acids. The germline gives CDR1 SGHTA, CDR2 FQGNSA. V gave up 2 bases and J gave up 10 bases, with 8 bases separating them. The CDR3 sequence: CASSLPRSYTF. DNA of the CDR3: TGTGCCAGCAGCTTACCGAGGTCCTACACCTTC.

The CDR3 DNA reads TGTGCCAGCAGCTTGGACTGGACGGCGCACTATGGCTACACCTTC. Protein product: CASSLDWTAHYGYTF. The chain has TRBV13 and TRBJ1-2; D is undetermined. Germline V gives CDR1 PRHDT, CDR2 FYEKMQ (reference sequence). The CDR3 contains 15 residues. Trimming cost V 3 bases and J 3 bases, with 14 bases left between them.